The 21 T cell receptor beta chains listed next were all sequenced from one sample in a study of blood T cells in healthy people across ages. Combining a sample-barcoded 5' primer with a J-beta primer mix, a second PCR ran for roughly 6 to 11 cycles. TCRdb reprocessed the 5' RACE reads with MiXCR, giving one entry per CDR3 protein. The table includes roughly 1.4 million distinct CDR3 sequences, roughly 59% detected once. Material for sequencing was blood. The receptors originated from a man aged 18 to 35 in good health.

This clonotype has ten or more counts. The chain is built from TRBV20-1 and TRBJ1-5; D perhaps matches TRBD1 (6 bases). V was trimmed by 5 bases and J by 7 bases, leaving 12 bases between them. Germline V gives CDR1 DFQATT, CDR2 SNEGSKA (reference sequence). The CDR3 has 12 residues. CDR3 loop: CSAVQGAQPQHF. The CDR3 DNA is TGCAGTGCTGTACAGGGAGCACAGCCCCAGCATTTT.

Of note for this clonotype: A junction end diverges from the germline sequence, so it may reflect a read error. This rearrangement joins TRBV20-1 to TRBJ2-5; 10 positions match TRBD1. Germline V lookup: CDR1 DFQATT, CDR2 SNEGSKA (reference sequence). The CDR3 is 15 residues long. CDR3 nucleotides: TGCAGTGCGGAGAGGGGGACAGGGGAATCATACGAGCAGTATTTC. Protein sequence: CSAERGTGESYEQYF.

This sequence joins TRBV27 and TRBJ1-2; D unresolved. Germline CDR1 and CDR2: MNHEY and SMNVEV (reference sequence). Trimming shortened V by 6 bases and J by 3 bases, and 17 bases separated the two germline ends. The CDR3 has 15 residues. CDR3: CASRYRAEVYYGYTF. CDR3 nucleotides: TGTGCCAGCAGGTACCGGGCCGAAGTTTACTATGGCTACACCTTC.

This clonotype appeared a few times. The chain uses TRBV29-1 and TRBJ2-1; D ambiguous. V gave up 2 bases and J gave up 9 bases, with 11 bases separating them. Germline CDR1 is SQVTM and CDR2 is ANQGSEA. The CDR3 contains 12 residues. CDR3 in amino acids: CSVEIRLSEQFF. The CDR3 region has the DNA TGCAGCGTTGAAATCCGCCTAAGTGAGCAGTTCTTC.

This chain connects TRBV21-1 to TRBJ1-6. TRBV21-1 is marked as a pseudogene. The CDR3 consists of 14 residues. CDR3: CASSEFLRRSPLHF. The CDR3 DNA sequence: TGTGCCAGCAGCGAGTTCCTCCGGCGTTCACCCCTCCACTTT.

The rearrangement uses TRBV20-1 and TRBJ2-3; D perhaps matches TRBD2 (5 bases). In germline, CDR1 is DFQATT, CDR2 SNEGSKA (reference sequence). V was pared by 0 bases and J by 10 bases, with 20 bases between. The CDR3 has 15 residues. The CDR3 loop is CSAREPRDSRGSQYF. CDR3 nucleotide sequence: TGCAGTGCTAGAGAACCCCGTGACTCCCGGGGATCGCAGTATTTT.

The gene calls are TRBV4-3 and TRBJ2-2; 10 bases are shared with TRBD1. Germline CDR1 reads LGHNA; CDR2 reads YSLEER. Trimming removed 4 bases from V and 3 bases from J; junction bases left unmatched: 2. CDR3 size: 15 residues. Here the CDR3 reads CASSRTGGYTGELFF. DNA for the CDR3: TGCGCCAGCAGCCGGACAGGGGGGTACACCGGGGAGCTGTTTTTT.

V gene TRBV28 combines with J gene TRBJ2-3; D remains unclear. The V and J ends lost 2 bases and 3 bases respectively, with 6 bases between them. From germline, CDR1 is MDHEN and CDR2 SYDVKM. CDR3 size: 13 residues. The CDR3 DNA follows: TGTGCCAGCAGTTTACACCAAACAGATACGCAGTATTTT. Translation gives CASSLHQTDTQYF.

This chain joins TRBV3-1 and TRBJ1-5; the D is unclear. V lost 5 bases, J lost 3 bases, and 11 bases lay in between. The CDR3 has 14 amino acids. Germline V gene data show CDR1 as LGHDT and CDR2 as YNNKEL (reference sequence). The CDR3 protein is CASSADVINQPQHF. The CDR3 bases are TGTGCCAGCAGCGCGGATGTGATCAATCAGCCCCAGCATTTT. The variable domain in full, with the rest retrieved from reference TRBV3-1 and TRBJ1-5, is DTAVSQTPKYLVTQMGNDKSIKCEQNLGHDTMYWYKQDSKKFLKIMFSYNNKELIINETVPNRFSPKSPDKAHLNLHINSLELGDSAVYFCASSADVINQPQHFGDGTRLSIL.

As regards this clonotype: Compared with germline, one end of the junction differs, possibly owing to a read error. The rearrangement uses TRBV14 and TRBJ2-1, with 7 nucleotides matching TRBD2. Looked up from germline, CDR1 is SGHDN and CDR2 is FVKESK. CDR3 size: 17 residues. CDR3 sequence reads: CPSSHLFPGLEDNEQFF. The CDR3 coding sequence is TGTCCCAGCAGCCATCTCTTTCCTGGACTAGAGGACAATGAGCAGTTCTTC.

The chain links TRBV27 to TRBJ2-1, with 8 bases aligning to TRBD1. Germline CDR1 is MNHEY and CDR2 is SMNVEV (reference sequence). CDR3 length: 16 residues. V dropped 0 bases and J dropped 6; count of bases not matched to a gene: 7. This CDR3 is CASSLSGTGFRNEQFF. CDR3 bases: TGTGCCAGCAGTTTATCCGGGACAGGTTTTCGCAATGAGCAGTTCTTC.

The gene calls are TRBV3-1 and TRBJ2-5, with 9 bases fitting TRBD2. Per germline, CDR1 LGHDT and CDR2 YNNKEL (reference sequence). Losses at the gene ends were 4 bases for V and 5 bases for J; bases not matched to a gene: 11. CDR3 length: 16 amino acids. The CDR3 region has the DNA TGTGCCAGCAGCCTAGGAGAGCGGGAGGCTCGGGAGACCCAGTACTTC. Its protein product is CASSLGEREARETQYF.

The chain has TRBV10-2 and TRBJ2-7; 7 bases fit TRBD1. The germline gives CDR1 WSHSY, CDR2 SAAADI. This CDR3 region has 13 residues. Germline trimming cut 2 bases from V and 5 bases from J; bases unmatched to any gene: 3. This chain's CDR3 is CASSETGDHEQYF. The CDR3 DNA reads TGCGCCAGCAGTGAGACAGGGGACCACGAGCAGTACTTC.

The J gene is TRBJ2-1, the V gene TRBV29-1; the match to TRBD2 covers 8 bases. Looked up from germline, CDR1 is SQVTM and CDR2 is ANQGSEA. V lost 2 bases, J lost 8 bases, and 8 bases stayed unmatched. CDR3 size: 14 residues. The CDR3 DNA reads as TGCAGCGTTGAAAGCGGGAGAGGTACGGATGAGCAGTTCTTC. Protein: CSVESGRGTDEQFF.

The chain is built from TRBV20-1 and TRBJ2-7; D call uncertain. The germline gives CDR1 DFQATT, CDR2 SNEGSKA (reference sequence). The ends were cut back, 0 bases at V and 0 bases at J, with 9 bases in the middle. The CDR3 has 14 residues. The CDR3 bases are TGCAGTGCTAGAGACAGCCGTATCTCCTACGAGCAGTACTTC. Translation: CSARDSRISYEQYF.

V usage is TRBV18 and J usage is TRBJ1-5, with D possibly matching TRBD1 (5 bases). V lost 3 bases, J lost 7 bases, and 19 bases lay in between. The CDR3 is 16 amino acids. Germline CDR1 reads KGHSH; CDR2 reads LQKENI. CDR3 amino acids: CASSPGLAGEGQPQHF. As DNA, the CDR3 is TGTGCCAGCTCACCGGGACTAGCGGGAGAAGGACAGCCCCAGCATTTT. The full variable domain, completed using reference TRBV18 and TRBJ1-5, is NAGVMQNPRHLVRRRGQEARLRCSPMKGHSHVYWYRQLPEEGLKFMVYLQKENIIDESGMPKERFSAEFPKEGPSILRIQQVVRGDSAAYFCASSPGLAGEGQPQHFGDGTRLSIL.

This clonotype showed up just a few times. This sequence joins TRBV20-1 and TRBJ2-7, with 9 bases fitting TRBD1. J lost 2 bases, V lost 4 bases, and 9 bases had no gene match. Germline V lookup: CDR1 DFQATT, CDR2 SNEGSKA (reference sequence). The CDR3 consists of 15 residues. CDR3 in DNA: TGCAGTGCTATACCCGGACAGGGGAACACCTACGAGCAGTACTTC. It encodes CSAIPGQGNTYEQYF.

The V gene is TRBV29-1, the J gene TRBJ2-5; 14 bases align to TRBD2. The CDR3 spans 17 residues. Germline V lookup: CDR1 SQVTM, CDR2 ANQGSEA. The J segment lost 3 bases and the V segment lost 4 bases, leaving 10 bases of the junction unmatched. This CDR3 is CSVAGGLAGGYEETQYF. The CDR3 region has the DNA TGCAGCGTTGCGGGAGGACTAGCGGGGGGATACGAAGAGACCCAGTACTTC.

V gene TRBV27 combines with J gene TRBJ2-7; D tentatively fits TRBD1 or TRBD2 (5 bases each). Trimming shortened V by 5 bases and J by 10 bases, and 18 bases separated the two germline ends. CDR3 length equals 13 residues. Germline assignment: CDR1 MNHEY and CDR2 SMNVEV (reference sequence). The CDR3 is CASSPQGRASQYF. Written as DNA, the CDR3 is TGTGCCAGCAGTCCCCAAGGCAGGGCTAGCCAGTACTTC.

The chain uses TRBV12-3 or TRBV12-4 and TRBJ2-1; 7 bases are shared with TRBD1. The V segment lost 9 bases and the J segment 4 bases; nucleotides outside the gene matches: 3. The CDR3 is 12 amino acids. CDR3 amino acids: CARWGQYNEQFF. The CDR3 nucleotides read TGTGCCAGGTGGGGACAGTACAATGAGCAGTTCTTC.

This clonotype came up a few times. The genes are TRBV9 and TRBJ1-2; 9 bases are shared with TRBD1. Germline V gene lookup returns CDR1 SGDLS and CDR2 YYNGEE. The CDR3 covers 17 residues. The J segment lost 0 bases and the V segment lost 3 bases, leaving 9 bases of the junction unmatched. The CDR3 region has the DNA TGTGCCAGCAGCGCACTCTCCGGGACAGGGACTAACTATGGCTACACCTTC. It is translated as CASSALSGTGTNYGYTF.